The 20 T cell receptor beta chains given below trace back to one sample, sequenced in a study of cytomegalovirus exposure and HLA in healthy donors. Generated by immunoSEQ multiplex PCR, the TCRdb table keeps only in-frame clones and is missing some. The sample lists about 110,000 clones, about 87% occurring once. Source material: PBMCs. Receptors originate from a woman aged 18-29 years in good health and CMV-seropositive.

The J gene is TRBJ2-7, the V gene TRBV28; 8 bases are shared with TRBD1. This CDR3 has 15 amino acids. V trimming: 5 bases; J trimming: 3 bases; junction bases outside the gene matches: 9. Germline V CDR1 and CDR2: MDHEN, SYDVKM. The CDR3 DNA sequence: TGTGCCAGCAGTGCCCCCGACAGGGGTTTCTACGAGCAGTACTTC. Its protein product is CASSAPDRGFYEQYF.

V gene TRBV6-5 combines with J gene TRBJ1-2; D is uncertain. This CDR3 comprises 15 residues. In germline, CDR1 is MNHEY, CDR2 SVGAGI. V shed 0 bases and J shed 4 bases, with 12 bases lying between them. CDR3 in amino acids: CASSYSVGQTYGYTF. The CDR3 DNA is TGTGCCAGCAGTTACTCTGTTGGGCAGACCTATGGCTACACCTTC.

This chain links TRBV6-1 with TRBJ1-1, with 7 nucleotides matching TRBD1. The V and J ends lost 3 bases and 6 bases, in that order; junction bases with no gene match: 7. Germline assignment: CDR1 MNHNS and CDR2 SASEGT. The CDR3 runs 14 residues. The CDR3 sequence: CASSEDYRGAEAFF. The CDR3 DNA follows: TGTGCCAGCAGTGAGGATTACAGGGGAGCTGAAGCTTTCTTT.

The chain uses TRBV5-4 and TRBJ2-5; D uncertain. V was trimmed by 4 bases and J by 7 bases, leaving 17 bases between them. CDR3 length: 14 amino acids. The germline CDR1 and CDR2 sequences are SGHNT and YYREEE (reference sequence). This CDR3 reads CASSDLTRKGTQYF. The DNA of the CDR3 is TGTGCCAGCAGCGACCTCACGAGGAAAGGGACCCAGTACTTC.

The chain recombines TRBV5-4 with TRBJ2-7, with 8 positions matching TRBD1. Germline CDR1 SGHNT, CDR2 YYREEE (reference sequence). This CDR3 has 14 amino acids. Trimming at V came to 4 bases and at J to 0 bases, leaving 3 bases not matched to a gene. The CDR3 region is CASSHGQGSYEQYV. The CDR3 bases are TGTGCCAGCAGCCACGGACAGGGCTCCTACGAGCAGTACGTC.

CDR3 sequence reads: CASTKGGGLLSYTF. CDR3 DNA: TGTGCCAGCACAAAAGGGGGCGGGCTCTTAAGCTACACCTTC. The rearrangement joins TRBV6-6 to TRBJ1-2, with 7 bases aligning to TRBD1. V was clipped by 7 bases and J by 9 bases; unmatched bases: 14. This CDR3 has 14 residues. Germline CDR1 reads MNHNY; CDR2 reads SVGAGI (reference sequence).

CDR3 nucleotide sequence: TGTGCCAGCAGCCAAGTAATCAAGGGGGCGGACAATCAGCCCCAGCATTTT. It translates to CASSQVIKGADNQPQHF. The gene calls are TRBV4-2 and TRBJ1-5, with 7 bases fitting TRBD1. V shed 1 base, J shed 3 bases, and the junction held 9 bases outside the gene matches. Germline CDR1 is LGHNA and CDR2 is YNFKEQ. The CDR3 is made up of 17 amino acids.

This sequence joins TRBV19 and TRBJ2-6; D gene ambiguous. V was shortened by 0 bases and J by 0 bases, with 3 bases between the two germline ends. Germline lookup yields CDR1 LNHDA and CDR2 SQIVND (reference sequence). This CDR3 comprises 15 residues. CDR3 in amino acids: CASSIDLSGANVLTF. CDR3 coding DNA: TGTGCCAGTAGTATAGATCTCTCTGGGGCCAACGTCCTGACTTTC.

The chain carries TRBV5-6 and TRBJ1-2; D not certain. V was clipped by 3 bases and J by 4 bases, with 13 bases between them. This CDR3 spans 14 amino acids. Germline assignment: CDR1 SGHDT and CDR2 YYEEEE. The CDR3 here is CASSSWREGYGYTF. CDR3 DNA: TGTGCCAGCAGCTCCTGGAGGGAGGGCTATGGCTACACCTTC.

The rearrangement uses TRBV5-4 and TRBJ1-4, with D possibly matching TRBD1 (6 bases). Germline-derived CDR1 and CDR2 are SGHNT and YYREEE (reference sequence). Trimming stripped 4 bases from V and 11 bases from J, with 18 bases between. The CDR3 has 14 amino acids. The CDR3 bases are TGTGCCAGCAGCCCCGAAGAGAACAGGGACAAACTGTTTTTT. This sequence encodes CASSPEENRDKLFF.

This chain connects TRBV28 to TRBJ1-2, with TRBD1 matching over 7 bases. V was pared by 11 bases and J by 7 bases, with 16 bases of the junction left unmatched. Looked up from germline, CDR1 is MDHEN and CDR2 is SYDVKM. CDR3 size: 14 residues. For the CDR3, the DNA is TGTGCCTGCGACAGGGAGAACTCCATTGCTGGCTACACCTTC. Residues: CACDRENSIAGYTF.

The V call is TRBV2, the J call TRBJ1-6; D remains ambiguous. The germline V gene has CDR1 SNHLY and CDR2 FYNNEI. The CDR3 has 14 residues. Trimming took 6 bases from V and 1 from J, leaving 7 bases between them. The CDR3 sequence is CASSRGSYNSPLHF. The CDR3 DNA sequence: TGTGCCAGCAGCAGAGGGTCCTATAATTCACCCCTCCACTTT.

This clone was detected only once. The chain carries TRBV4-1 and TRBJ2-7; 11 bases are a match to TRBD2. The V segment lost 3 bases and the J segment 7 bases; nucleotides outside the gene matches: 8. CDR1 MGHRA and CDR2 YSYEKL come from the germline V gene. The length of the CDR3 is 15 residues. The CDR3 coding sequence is TGCGCCAGCAGCCAGACGACTAGCGGGGTGTTGGAGCAGTACTTC. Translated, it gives CASSQTTSGVLEQYF.

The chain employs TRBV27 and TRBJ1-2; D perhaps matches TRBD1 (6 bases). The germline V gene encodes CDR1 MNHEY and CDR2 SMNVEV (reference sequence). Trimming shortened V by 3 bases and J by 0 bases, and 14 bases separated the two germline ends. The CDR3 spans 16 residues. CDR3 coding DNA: TGTGCCAGCAGTTTGAGGGGGTCCCGGGCTAACTATGGCTACACCTTC. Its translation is CASSLRGSRANYGYTF.

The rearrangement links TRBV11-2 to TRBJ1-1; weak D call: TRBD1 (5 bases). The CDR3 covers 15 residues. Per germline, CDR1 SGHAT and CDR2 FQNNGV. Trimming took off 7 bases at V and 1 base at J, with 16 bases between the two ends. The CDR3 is CASTINGAANTEAFF. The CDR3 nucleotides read TGTGCCAGCACCATTAATGGGGCAGCGAACACTGAAGCTTTCTTT.

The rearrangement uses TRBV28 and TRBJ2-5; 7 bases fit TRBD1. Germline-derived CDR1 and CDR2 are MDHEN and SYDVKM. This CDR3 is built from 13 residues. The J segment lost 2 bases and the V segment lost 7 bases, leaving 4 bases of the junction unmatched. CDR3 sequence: CASTLTGQETQYF. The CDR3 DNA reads TGTGCCAGCACTTTGACAGGGCAAGAGACCCAGTACTTC. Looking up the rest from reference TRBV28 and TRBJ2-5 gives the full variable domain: DVKVTQSSRYLVKRTGEKVFLECVQDMDHENMFWYRQDPGLGLRLIYFSYDVKMKEKGDIPEGYSVSREKKERFSLILESASTNQTSMYLCASTLTGQETQYFGPGTRLLVL.

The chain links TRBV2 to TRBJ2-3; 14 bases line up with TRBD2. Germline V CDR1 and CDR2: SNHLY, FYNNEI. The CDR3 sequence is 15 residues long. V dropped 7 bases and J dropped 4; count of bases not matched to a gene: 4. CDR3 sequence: CASTGLAGGPDTQYF. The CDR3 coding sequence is TGTGCCAGCACTGGACTAGCGGGGGGCCCAGATACGCAGTATTTT.

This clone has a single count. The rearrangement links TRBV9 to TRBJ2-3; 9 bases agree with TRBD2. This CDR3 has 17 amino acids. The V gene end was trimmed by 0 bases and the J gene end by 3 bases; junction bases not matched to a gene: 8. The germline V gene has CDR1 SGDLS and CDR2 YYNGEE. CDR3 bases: TGTGCCAGCAGCGTAGTAGGTAGCGGGGGTACTACAGATACGCAGTATTTT. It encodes CASSVVGSGGTTDTQYF.

CDR3 coding DNA: TGTGCCAGCAGCCGATTTGTTACAGGGTACTACACTGAAGCTTTCTTT. This translates into CASSRFVTGYYTEAFF. V usage is TRBV14 and J usage is TRBJ1-1, with D possibly matching TRBD1 (6 bases). The V gene's germline CDR1 is SGHDN and CDR2 FVKESK. The length of the CDR3 is 16 residues. Trimming stripped 4 bases from V and 3 bases from J, with 18 bases between.

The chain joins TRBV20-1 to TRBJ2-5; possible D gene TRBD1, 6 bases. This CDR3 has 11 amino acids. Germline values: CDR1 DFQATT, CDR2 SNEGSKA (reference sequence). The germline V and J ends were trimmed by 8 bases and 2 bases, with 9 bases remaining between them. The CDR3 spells CSRRGQETQYF. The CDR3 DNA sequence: TGCAGTCGAAGGGGGCAAGAGACCCAGTACTTC.